These 27 T cell receptor beta chains were all obtained from the same sample, sequenced in a study of T cell repertoires in cytomegalovirus infection. TCRdb independently ran MiXCR on the reads; one entry per CDR3 protein. Here the sample spans 200,000 to 300,000 distinct CDR3 sequences, 12% being singletons. The source material was PBMCs. These receptors came from a human donor in good health (CMV status not recorded). Some clones in this sample may be carry-over from other donors' samples.

This chain links TRBV12-3 or TRBV12-4 with TRBJ2-7; 8 nucleotides line up with TRBD2. J was trimmed by 5 bases and V by 6 bases; bases with no gene match: 9. The CDR3 contains 14 residues. CDR3 coding DNA: TGTGCCAGCAGCCCAGGACTAGCAACCGACGAGCAGTACTTC. Residues: CASSPGLATDEQYF.

At least ten counts were recorded for this clonotype. This chain connects TRBV7-9 to TRBJ2-7; tentative D call: TRBD2 (5 bases). The length of the CDR3 is 15 residues. The ends were cut back, 5 bases at V and 2 bases at J, with 16 bases in the middle. CDR1 and CDR2 (germline): SEHNR, FQNEAQ (reference sequence). CDR3 sequence: CASSPLLGATYEQYF. CDR3 coding DNA: TGTGCCAGCAGCCCCCTACTAGGAGCTACCTACGAGCAGTACTTC.

This clonotype was recorded a few times. The rearrangement uses TRBV5-5 and TRBJ2-3; weak D call: TRBD2 (6 bases). Per germline, CDR1 SGHKS and CDR2 YYEKEE (reference sequence). The CDR3 is 16 amino acids. V lost 4 bases, J lost 1 base, and 16 bases lay in between. CDR3 sequence: CASSLMGGDGTDTQYF. The CDR3 bases are TGTGCCAGCAGCCTAATGGGGGGAGATGGCACAGATACGCAGTATTTT.

The rearrangement joins TRBV29-1 to TRBJ1-2; a weak D match, TRBD1 (5 bases). The ends were cut back, 4 bases at V and 4 bases at J, with 7 bases in the middle. Germline CDR1 SQVTM, CDR2 ANQGSEA. This CDR3 is built from 11 residues. CDR3 amino acids: CSVVGAYGYTF. CDR3 bases: TGCAGCGTTGTCGGGGCCTATGGCTACACCTTC.

This CDR3 is CASSPAVSGRHEQFF. CDR3 bases: TGTGCCAGCAGCCCGGCCGTTAGCGGGAGACATGAGCAGTTCTTC. The V gene is TRBV7-2, the J gene TRBJ2-1, with 9 bases lining up with TRBD2. The length of the CDR3 is 15 residues. CDR1 SGHTA and CDR2 FQGNSA come from the germline V gene. V was clipped by 5 bases and J by 8 bases; unmatched bases: 10.

To note about this clonotype: The junction does not match germline at one end; this may be a read error. V gene TRBV28 combines with J gene TRBJ1-2; D is uncertain. CDR1 is MDHEN, CDR2 SYDVKM, per germline. This CDR3 region has 13 residues. DNA of the CDR3: TGTACCAGCAGTTTAGGGACTAACTATGGCTACACCTTC. It encodes CTSSLGTNYGYTF.

In its sample, this clonotype was seen many times. J is TRBJ2-7 and V is TRBV28; TRBD2 aligns across 8 bases. The germline V gene has CDR1 MDHEN and CDR2 SYDVKM. The ends lost 4 bases at V and 0 bases at J; junction bases unmatched: 5. There are 15 residues in the CDR3. The DNA for the CDR3 is TGTGCCAGCAGTTGGGGCGGGAGGAACTCCTACGAGCAGTACTTC. Encoded protein: CASSWGGRNSYEQYF.

This chain connects TRBV4-3 to TRBJ2-3; 8 bases are shared with TRBD2. V was pared by 4 bases and J by 2 bases, with 11 bases of the junction left unmatched. There are 17 residues in the CDR3. Per the germline V gene, CDR1 is LGHNA and CDR2 is YSLEER. The CDR3 region is CASSLQGTSGPTDTQYF. The CDR3 nucleotides read TGCGCCAGCAGCCTCCAGGGAACTAGCGGCCCCACAGATACGCAGTATTTT.

This clonotype was detected only a few times. The CDR3 loop reads CATSRGGGQVYGYTF. For the CDR3, the DNA is TGTGCCACCAGCAGGGGGGGGGGGCAGGTCTATGGCTACACCTTC. The rearrangement uses TRBV15 and TRBJ1-2, with D possibly matching TRBD1 (6 bases). This CDR3 is 15 amino acids long. Germline V gives CDR1 LNHNV, CDR2 YYDKDF (reference sequence). V lost 3 bases to trimming and J lost 4 bases, with 15 bases between them.

Ten or more counts support this clonotype. The chain employs TRBV20-1 and TRBJ2-3; D is undetermined. The CDR3 spans 13 residues. CDR1 is DFQATT, CDR2 SNEGSKA, per germline (reference sequence). With 8 bases removed from V and 4 bases from J, the gap between germline ends came to 16 bases. The CDR3 sequence is CSSPPWGSDTQYF. The CDR3 DNA sequence: TGCAGTTCGCCTCCATGGGGTTCAGATACGCAGTATTTT.

This rearrangement joins TRBV19 to TRBJ2-1, with a tentative D call TRBD1 (5 bases). Trimming pared 6 bases from V and 7 bases from J, leaving 16 bases between. The V gene's germline CDR1 is LNHDA and CDR2 SQIVND (reference sequence). There are 14 residues in the CDR3. This CDR3 is CASSSPQGRNEQFF. CDR3 nucleotides: TGTGCCAGTAGCTCTCCCCAGGGTAGGAATGAGCAGTTCTTC.

This clonotype was seen repeatedly, ten times or more. V usage is TRBV19 and J usage is TRBJ2-1, with 11 bases aligning to TRBD2. V shed 3 bases and J 7 bases; nucleotides not matched to a gene: 5. CDR1 is LNHDA and CDR2 is SQIVND in the germline V gene (reference sequence). This CDR3 region has 15 residues. CDR3 region: CASSISSGGPNEQFF. CDR3 bases: TGTGCCAGTAGTATTTCTAGCGGGGGGCCAAATGAGCAGTTCTTC.

This clonotype was counted at least ten times. This chain uses TRBV7-2 with TRBJ2-7; D assignment may be TRBD1 or TRBD2 (5 bases each). The V end was cut by 1 base, the J end by 3 bases, with 10 bases between. Germline CDR1 reads SGHTA; CDR2 reads FQGNSA. The CDR3 loop spans 14 amino acids. CDR3 sequence (DNA): TGTGCCAGCAGCTTAGTAGGGACGGACTACGAGCAGTACTTC. Protein: CASSLVGTDYEQYF.

The rearrangement joins TRBV5-6 to TRBJ2-7; 10 bases map to TRBD1. The CDR3 contains 13 residues. CDR1 is SGHDT and CDR2 is YYEEEE in the germline V gene. The CDR3 DNA is TGTGCCAGCAGCTTGTTGGGACAGGGGCCATCTATGGTC. As protein: CASSLLGQGPSMV.

This chain connects TRBV7-3 to TRBJ2-5; 9 nucleotides line up with TRBD1. The germline CDR1 and CDR2 sequences are SGHTA and FQGTGA. This CDR3 has 15 amino acids. Trimming at V came to 5 bases and at J to 4 bases, leaving 8 bases not matched to a gene. CDR3 in amino acids: CASSPQGQGSETQYF. In DNA form, the CDR3 reads TGTGCCAGCAGCCCCCAGGGACAGGGTTCAGAGACCCAGTACTTC.

This clonotype occurred many times. The chain couples TRBV12-3 or TRBV12-4 to TRBJ2-7; TRBD1 agrees at 10 bases. CDR3 length: 16 residues. J gave up 4 bases and V 4 bases, and 10 bases lay outside the gene matches. The CDR3 spells CASSSVSTGGGYEQYF. The DNA for the CDR3 is TGTGCCAGCAGTTCCGTCTCGACAGGGGGCGGATACGAGCAGTACTTC.

This clonotype was picked up many times. The chain carries TRBV25-1 and TRBJ1-5; 12 positions agree with TRBD1. Germline lookup yields CDR1 MGHDK and CDR2 SYGVNS. This CDR3 is 17 amino acids long. The V segment lost 3 bases and the J segment 9 bases; nucleotides outside the gene matches: 12. CDR3: CASSDSGQGALGAPQHF. CDR3 DNA: TGTGCCAGCAGTGATTCGGGACAGGGGGCCCTTGGTGCGCCCCAGCATTTT.

The genes are TRBV29-1 and TRBJ2-2; D gene unclear. This CDR3 has 13 amino acids. In germline, CDR1 is SQVTM, CDR2 ANQGSEA. The V gene lost 7 bases and the J gene lost 0 bases, with 9 bases spanning the gap. The CDR3 here is CSAKSSNTGELFF. The CDR3 region has the DNA TGCAGCGCCAAAAGTTCGAACACCGGGGAGCTGTTTTTT.

This clonotype has more than one count but fewer than ten. The CDR3 loop is CASSLSRGSVETQYF. CDR3 bases: TGCGCCAGCAGCTTATCTCGGGGGTCAGTCGAGACCCAGTACTTC. The rearrangement uses TRBV5-1 and TRBJ2-5; TRBD2 is a possible D gene (6 bases). Germline assignment: CDR1 SGHRS and CDR2 YFSETQ. CDR3 size: 15 residues. The V end was cut by 2 bases, the J end by 5 bases, with 16 bases between.

The chain combines TRBV6-4 with TRBJ1-1; D call uncertain. In germline, CDR1 is MRHNA, CDR2 SNTAGT. This CDR3 has 16 amino acids. V shed 7 bases and J shed 0 bases, with 18 bases lying between them. Written as DNA, the CDR3 is TGTGCCAGCAAGTCCGGCCCGTCGGAGGTGAACACTGAAGCTTTCTTT. Its translation is CASKSGPSEVNTEAFF.

This clonotype was seen ten or more times. The chain joins TRBV7-2 to TRBJ1-3; 9 bases map to TRBD1. The CDR3 contains 15 residues. V gave up 3 bases and J gave up 5 bases; unmatched junction bases: 5. From germline, CDR1 is SGHTA and CDR2 FQGNSA. CDR3 region: CASSFRGTGRNTIYF. DNA for the CDR3: TGTGCCAGCAGCTTTCGGGGGACAGGGAGAAACACCATATATTTT. The full variable domain, in which reference TRBV7-2 and TRBJ1-3 provide the parts outside the CDR3, is GAGVSQSPSNKVTEKGKDVELRCDPISGHTALYWYRQSLGQGLEFLIYFQGNSAPDKSGLPSDRFSAERTGGSVSTLTIQRTQQEDSAVYLCASSFRGTGRNTIYFGEGSWLTVV.

This clonotype occurred a few times. The rearrangement joins TRBV13 to TRBJ2-3; the match to TRBD1 covers 7 bases. Germline CDR1 PRHDT, CDR2 FYEKMQ (reference sequence). The V segment lost 4 bases and the J segment 2 bases; nucleotides outside the gene matches: 3. The CDR3 has 14 amino acids. CDR3 nucleotides: TGTGCCAGCAGCTCCGGACAGGCCACAGATACGCAGTATTTT. It encodes CASSSGQATDTQYF. Full variable domain (rest looked up from reference TRBV13 and TRBJ2-3): AAGVIQSPRHLIKEKRETATLKCYPIPRHDTVYWYQQGPGQDPQFLISFYEKMQSDKGSIPDRFSAQQFSDYHSELNMSSLELGDSALYFCASSSGQATDTQYFGPGTRLTVL.

This clonotype was detected many times. The J gene is TRBJ1-4, the V gene TRBV7-2, with D tentatively TRBD1 (5 bases). V was shortened by 3 bases and J by 7 bases, with 15 bases between the two germline ends. Germline V gives CDR1 SGHTA, CDR2 FQGNSA. CDR3 length equals 15 residues. The CDR3 bases are TGTGCCAGCAGCTTCTCGGGAGGGGTGGGTGAAAAACTGTTTTTT. Translating it yields CASSFSGGVGEKLFF.

In its sample, this clonotype was seen many times. The V and J genes are TRBV7-2 and TRBJ2-3, with 8 bases identical to TRBD2. V lost 5 bases to trimming and J lost 7 bases; unmatched junction nucleotides: 8. This CDR3 comprises 14 residues. Germline lookup yields CDR1 SGHTA and CDR2 FQGNSA. CDR3 residues: CASSAGLGGYTQYF. CDR3 nucleotides: TGTGCCAGCAGCGCGGGACTAGGGGGTTATACGCAGTATTTT.

There are a few counts of this clonotype. The chain joins TRBV29-1 to TRBJ1-1; D is ambiguous. Germline CDR1 SQVTM, CDR2 ANQGSEA. The CDR3 is 15 amino acids. V was clipped by 1 base and J by 0 bases, with 12 bases between them. The CDR3 nucleotides read TGCAGCGTTGAAGCCGGGTTGGGATTGAACACTGAAGCTTTCTTT. It codes for CSVEAGLGLNTEAFF.

The rearrangement uses TRBV28 and TRBJ1-1; D is perhaps TRBD1 (5 bases). The CDR3 totals 14 residues. Germline values: CDR1 MDHEN, CDR2 SYDVKM. The ends were cut back, 6 bases at V and 3 bases at J, with 14 bases in the middle. CDR3 residues: CASRDPGTYTEAFF. CDR3 nucleotide sequence: TGTGCCAGCAGGGATCCAGGGACCTACACTGAAGCTTTCTTT.

This clonotype was picked up many times. V usage is TRBV7-3 and J usage is TRBJ2-5; tentative D call: TRBD1 (5 bases). Trimming removed 4 bases from V and 9 bases from J, with 15 bases in between. CDR1 SGHTA and CDR2 FQGTGA come from the germline V gene. CDR3 length: 13 residues. CDR3 amino acids: CASSSSTQGPQYF. The CDR3 DNA sequence: TGTGCCAGCAGCTCCAGTACCCAGGGCCCCCAGTACTTC. Combining the CDR3 with reference TRBV7-3 and TRBJ2-5 gives the whole variable domain GAGVSQTPSNKVTEKGKYVELRCDPISGHTALYWYRQSLGQGPEFLIYFQGTGAADDSGLPNDRFFAVRPEGSVSTLKIQRTERGDSAVYLCASSSSTQGPQYFGPGTRLLVL.